This TCR beta chain was captured by sequencing in a study of T cells in Graves' hyperthyroidism and ophthalmopathy. Germline assignment: CDR1 MDHEN and CDR2 SYDVKM. Trimming shortened V by 7 bases and J by 2 bases, and 6 bases separated the two germline ends. The CDR3 is made up of 12 amino acids. Amplification of TCR beta CDR3 regions used RNA as the template. First-round RT-PCR targeting the TCR CDR3 was performed with the HTBI primer set. TCRdb itself ran the multiplex PCR reads through MiXCR, one entry per CDR3 protein. The profile covers 350,000 or so distinct CDR3 sequences, with 21% appearing a single time and around 48% taken by the ten largest. At least ten counts were recorded for this clonotype.

This clonotype originated in a woman in her forties or fifties with Graves' hyperthyroidism. Specimen: blood. The gene calls are TRBV28 and TRBJ1-5, with unresolved D. The DNA for the CDR3 is TGTGCCAGCACCTGGGGCAATCAGCCCCAGCATTTT. Protein: CASTWGNQPQHF.